Listed below are T cell receptor beta chains from one sample, sequenced in a study of human T cells and chemical hapten exposure. TCRdb itself ran the RACE reads through MiXCR, one entry per CDR3 protein. The sample lists some 65,000 distinct CDR3 sequences; around 6.1% were seen once. Material for sequencing was whole blood. The receptors were gathered from a female donor in good health. Some clones in this sample may be carry-over from other donors' samples. CDR3s include the opening cysteine and the closing phenylalanine or tryptophan. D genes are given only for firm matches. Clone size is given for some rows only: seen once, a few or many times, or a class if the clone is expanded.

clone_size j_call d_call v_call cdr3_nt cdr3_aa
few TRBJ2-3 TRBD2 TRBV18 TGTGCCAGCTCACCTCCGACTAGCGGAACCACAGATACGCAGTATTTT CASSPPTSGTTDTQYF
many TRBJ2-7 - TRBV6-5 TGTGCCAGCAGTTATACCTTTACCGGGCCCGACTACGAGCAGTACTTC CASSYTFTGPDYEQYF
few TRBJ2-7 - TRBV6-6 TGTGCCAGCAGTTATAAGGAGGGTCGTCAGTACTTC CASSYKEGRQYF
few TRBJ2-1 TRBD1 TRBV4-1 TGCGCCAGCAGCCGATCGGGGACAGGGAGTGAGCAGTTCTTC CASSRSGTGSEQFF
few TRBJ1-2 - TRBV4-1 TGCGCCAGCAGCTCGGGACAAGGCTATGGCTACACCTTC CASSSGQGYGYTF
many TRBJ1-2 - TRBV14 TGTGCCAGCAGCCAAAGGTTGGGATATGGCTACACCTTC CASSQRLGYGYTF
few TRBJ2-3 - TRBV7-6 TGTGCCAGCAGCTTAGTTTCGCGGAGCACAGATACGCAGTATTTT CASSLVSRSTDTQYF
many TRBJ2-2 TRBD2 TRBV29-1 TGCAGCGTTGCGGGACTAGCGGGAGAGGGGACCGGGGAGCTGTTTTTT CSVAGLAGEGTGELFF
few TRBJ2-5 TRBD1 TRBV7-2 TGTGCCAGCAGCTTTCTTGACAGGGGGAAGACCCAGTACTTC CASSFLDRGKTQYF
- TRBJ2-1 - TRBV3-1 TGTGCCAGCAGCCAAGCCCGGCAGGGTGAGCAGTTCTTC CASSQARQGEQFF
- TRBJ2-5 - TRBV7-6 TGTGCCAGCAGCTTAACCCAGGGTCAAGAGACCCAGTACTTC CASSLTQGQETQYF
- TRBJ2-1 TRBD2 TRBV19 TGTGCCAGTAGTATTCCGGGACTAGCGGCCAGAGAGCAGTTCTTC CASSIPGLAAREQFF
few TRBJ2-3 - TRBV28 TGTGCCAGCAGTTTACAAGGGCCGACAGATACGCAGTATTTT CASSLQGPTDTQYF
many TRBJ2-3 TRBD1 TRBV6-4 TGTGCCAGCAGGGGACAGGGGTCGGTTACGCAGTATTTT CASRGQGSVTQYF
few TRBJ2-1 - TRBV6-2/TRBV6-3 TGTGCCAGCAGTTACTCGAAGCAGGGAAAGGGTTTTGAGCAGTTCTTC CASSYSKQGKGFEQFF
- TRBJ1-3 - TRBV27 TGTGCCAGCAGACAGGGAGGAGGAAACACCATATATTTT CASRQGGGNTIYF
few TRBJ2-7 TRBD1 TRBV12-3/TRBV12-4 TGTGCCAGCCGTACGGGACAGGGTAACGAGCAGTACTTC CASRTGQGNEQYF
- TRBJ2-7 - TRBV28 TGTGCCAGCAGAGCCGGGACTCCAGCATACGAGCAGTACTTC CASRAGTPAYEQYF
many TRBJ2-1 TRBD1 TRBV15 TGTGCCACCGGGGACAGGTTTGGTGAGCAGTTCTTC CATGDRFGEQFF
many TRBJ2-3 TRBD2 TRBV20-1 TGCAGTGCTAGAACTCTGACGGGAGGGAGCACAGATACGCAGTATTTT CSARTLTGGSTDTQYF
- TRBJ2-2 TRBD2 TRBV7-2 TGTGCCCTCGCTTCGACTAGCGGGAGAGGCGGGGAGCTGTTTTTT CALASTSGRGGELFF
many TRBJ2-1 - TRBV11-2 TGTGCCAGCAGCTTAATACAGGGTTCCTACAATGAGCAGTTCTTC CASSLIQGSYNEQFF
few TRBJ1-6 TRBD1 TRBV27 TGTGCCAGCAGTTTCCGGACAGGGGCTTCACCCCTCCACTTT CASSFRTGASPLHF
- TRBJ1-3 - TRBV5-1 TGCGCCAGCAGCTTGAGGTTGGGACCTGGAAACACCATATATTTT CASSLRLGPGNTIYF
few TRBJ1-6 TRBD1 TRBV5-6 TGTGCCAGCAGCCTGGGAACAGGGGATTCACCCCTCCACTTT CASSLGTGDSPLHF
many TRBJ2-2 TRBD2 TRBV18 TGTGCCAGCTCACCTGGTAGCGGGACATACACCGGGGAGCTGTTTTTT CASSPGSGTYTGELFF
many TRBJ2-3 - TRBV2 TGTGCCAGCAGTGCCGAAGATACGCAGTATTTT CASSAEDTQYF
few TRBJ1-2 - TRBV29-1 TGCAGCGTTGGGCTGGATTATGGCTACACCTTC CSVGLDYGYTF
many TRBJ2-7 - TRBV15 TGTGCCACCAGCAGATACCAGGACTCCTACGAGCAGTACTTC CATSRYQDSYEQYF
few TRBJ1-6 TRBD1 TRBV27 TGTGCCAGCAGTTTTCTAGGGGGCGATTCACCCCTCCACTTT CASSFLGGDSPLHF
many TRBJ2-7 TRBD1 TRBV4-3 TGCGCCAGCAGCCCGACAGGGACAAGCTCCTACGAGCAGTACTTC CASSPTGTSSYEQYF
- TRBJ1-1 - TRBV4-1 TGCGCCAGCAGCCACGTTCAGGATTCGAACACTGAAGCTTTCTTT CASSHVQDSNTEAFF
many TRBJ1-5 - TRBV6-2/TRBV6-3 TGTGCCAGCAGTATGGGACGGACACCTTATAGCAATCAGCCCCAGCATTTT CASSMGRTPYSNQPQHF
many TRBJ2-7 - TRBV28 TGTGCCAGCATGGGGCCCAGGTCAGGGAACGAGCAGTACTTC CASMGPRSGNEQYF
few TRBJ1-4 - TRBV28 TGTGCCAGCAGTCAAGACTCTTCAACTAATGAAAAACTGTTTTTT CASSQDSSTNEKLFF
few TRBJ1-5 - TRBV15 TGTGCCACCAGCGCAGATTATCAGCCCCAGCATTTT CATSADYQPQHF
many TRBJ2-5 - TRBV7-3 TGTGCCAGCAGCTTAAGCCATCGAGAGACCCAGTACTTC CASSLSHRETQYF
many TRBJ2-1 TRBD2 TRBV28 TGTGCCAGCAGTAAGGGACTAGCGGGTGGGTACAATGAGCAGTTCTTC CASSKGLAGGYNEQFF
few TRBJ1-2 - TRBV19 TGTGCCAGTAATCGGGGGAACTATGGCTACACCTTC CASNRGNYGYTF
few TRBJ2-7 TRBD2 TRBV28 TGTGCCAGCAGAGCTAGCGGCAACTACGAGCAGTACTTC CASRASGNYEQYF
many TRBJ2-3 TRBD2 TRBV20-1 TGCAGTGCTAGAGATTCTAGCGGGACAGATACGCAGTATTTT CSARDSSGTDTQYF
many TRBJ2-1 - TRBV3-1 TGTGCCAGCAGCCAAGAAACGGGGTCCTACAATGAGCAGTTCTTC CASSQETGSYNEQFF
- TRBJ2-7 - TRBV5-6 TGTGCCAGCAGCTTATACGGAGACGAGCAGTACTTC CASSLYGDEQYF
- TRBJ1-5 TRBD1 TRBV6-2/TRBV6-3 TGTGCCAGCAGAACCCGGACAGGGGGCAGCAATCAGCCCCAGCATTTT CASRTRTGGSNQPQHF
- TRBJ1-6 TRBD1 TRBV2 TGTGCCAGCAGAGAACTACAGGGGCGGGATTCACCCCTCCACTTT CASRELQGRDSPLHF
few TRBJ2-3 - TRBV3-2 TGTGCCAGCAGCCAAGGGATCCTGCCGGGCAGGGGGGATACAGATACGCAGTATTTT CASSQGILPGRGDTDTQYF
many TRBJ1-5 - TRBV7-9 TGTGCCAGCAGCTTAGATGTGAGCAATCAGCCCCAGCATTTT CASSLDVSNQPQHF
many TRBJ2-7 TRBD1 TRBV20-1 TGCAGTGCGGGACAGTCCTACGAGCAGTACTTC CSAGQSYEQYF
many TRBJ1-1 - TRBV12-3/TRBV12-4 TGTGCCAGCAGTTTAAAGGGGGATAGATCTGAAGCTTTCTTT CASSLKGDRSEAFF
once TRBJ1-5 - TRBV21-1 TGTGCCAGCAGCAAACGAAGGGAGAAGGGGGGCCGATATAGCAATCAGCCCCAGCATTTT CASSKRREKGGRYSNQPQHF
many TRBJ2-5 - TRBV6-2/TRBV6-3 TGTGCCAGCAGCCCCTCCCAGCTCGGGGGCCGGACCCAGTACTTC CASSPSQLGGRTQYF
many TRBJ2-7 TRBD1 TRBV6-2/TRBV6-3 TGTGCCAGTAAAGACAGGGCCTACGAGCAGTACTTC CASKDRAYEQYF